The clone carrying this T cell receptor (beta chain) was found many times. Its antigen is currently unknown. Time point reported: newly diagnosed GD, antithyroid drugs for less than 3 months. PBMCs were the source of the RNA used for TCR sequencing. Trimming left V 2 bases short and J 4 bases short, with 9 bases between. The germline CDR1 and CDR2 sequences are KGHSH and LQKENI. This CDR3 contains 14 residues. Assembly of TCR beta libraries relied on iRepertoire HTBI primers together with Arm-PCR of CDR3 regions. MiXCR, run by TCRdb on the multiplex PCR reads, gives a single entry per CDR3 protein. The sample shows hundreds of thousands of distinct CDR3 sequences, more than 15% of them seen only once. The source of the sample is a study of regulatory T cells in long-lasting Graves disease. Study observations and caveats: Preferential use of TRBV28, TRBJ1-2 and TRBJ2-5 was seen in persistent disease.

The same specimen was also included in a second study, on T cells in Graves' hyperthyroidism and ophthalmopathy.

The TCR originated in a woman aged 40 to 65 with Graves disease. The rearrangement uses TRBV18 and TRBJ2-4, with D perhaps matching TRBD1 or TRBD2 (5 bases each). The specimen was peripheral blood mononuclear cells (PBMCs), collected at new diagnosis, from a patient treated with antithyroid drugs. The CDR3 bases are TGTGCCAGCTCACCAGGGGACGGAAAAAACATTCAGTACTTC. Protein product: CASSPGDGKNIQYF.